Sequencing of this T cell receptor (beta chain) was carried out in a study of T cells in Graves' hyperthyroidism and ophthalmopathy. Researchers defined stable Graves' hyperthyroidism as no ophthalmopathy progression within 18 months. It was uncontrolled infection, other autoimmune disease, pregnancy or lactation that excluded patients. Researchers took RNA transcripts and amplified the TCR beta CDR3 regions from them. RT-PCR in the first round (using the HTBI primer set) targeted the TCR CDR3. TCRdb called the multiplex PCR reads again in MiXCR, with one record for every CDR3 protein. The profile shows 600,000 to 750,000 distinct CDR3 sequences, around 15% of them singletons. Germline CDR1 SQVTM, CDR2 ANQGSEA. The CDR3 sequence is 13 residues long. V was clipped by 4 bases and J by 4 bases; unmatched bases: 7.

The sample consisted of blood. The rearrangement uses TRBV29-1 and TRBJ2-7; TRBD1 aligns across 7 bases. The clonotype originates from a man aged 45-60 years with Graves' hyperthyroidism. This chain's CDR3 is CSVGTGSGYEQYF. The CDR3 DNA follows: TGCAGCGTTGGGACAGGTTCGGGGTACGAGCAGTACTTC.